This TCR beta chain was found in a study of metastatic and nonmetastatic thyroid tumors. Across the whole study: Repertoire comparison spanned blood and tumor or nodule tissue of malignant and benign thyroid patients.

TCRdb reprocessed the PCR reads via MiXCR. Of about 41,000 clones listed, more than 20% are singletons. With V trimmed by 4 bases and J by 8 bases, 2 bases remained unmatched. The CDR3 sequence is 12 residues long. This clone came up a few times. Patients underwent thyroid surgery, and none had received any treatment before it. Sequencing was done on a sample of tumor tissue. The chain uses TRBV12-3 or TRBV12-4 and TRBJ2-1; 7 positions agree with TRBD2. This sequence was found in a female donor with papillary thyroid cancer or a benign thyroid nodule (not recorded which). Some clones in this sample may be carry-over from other donors' samples. The CDR3: CASSSRGDEQFF. The CDR3, as DNA: TGTGCCAGCAGTTCCCGGGGGGATGAGCAGTTCTTC.